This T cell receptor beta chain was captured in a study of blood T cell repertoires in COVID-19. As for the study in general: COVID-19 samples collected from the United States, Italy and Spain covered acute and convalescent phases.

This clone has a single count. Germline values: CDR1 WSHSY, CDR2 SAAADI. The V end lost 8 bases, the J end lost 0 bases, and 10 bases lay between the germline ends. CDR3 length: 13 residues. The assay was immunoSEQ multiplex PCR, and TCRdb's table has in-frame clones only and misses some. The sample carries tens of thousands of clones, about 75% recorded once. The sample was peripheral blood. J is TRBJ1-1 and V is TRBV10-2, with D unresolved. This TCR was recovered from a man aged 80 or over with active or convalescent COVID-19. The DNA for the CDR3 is TGCGCCAGCTCAGCGGGCATGAACACTGAAGCTTTCTTT. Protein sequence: CASSAGMNTEAFF.